These 12 T cell receptor beta chains originate from one sample sequenced in a study of blood T cell repertoires in COVID-19. TCRdb keeps only in-frame clones here, not all; method: immunoSEQ multiplex PCR. The sample yields some 46,000 clones, approximately 85% seen once. Specimen: peripheral blood. The source is a woman aged 80 or older with COVID-19, enrolled during active disease.

This clone showed up just once. The rearrangement uses TRBV28 and TRBJ1-1; D ambiguous. V was cut by 5 bases and J by 1 base, with 14 bases left in between. CDR1 MDHEN and CDR2 SYDVKM come from the germline V gene. The CDR3 runs 15 residues. In nucleotides, the CDR3 is TGTGCCAGCAGTCCCCGTGACATAGGGAACACTGAAGCTTTCTTT. This encodes CASSPRDIGNTEAFF.

V is TRBV2 and J is TRBJ1-1, with D possibly matching TRBD1 (6 bases). Germline assignment: CDR1 SNHLY and CDR2 FYNNEI. Deletions cut 7 bases from V and 4 bases from J, with 19 bases between. The length of the CDR3 is 15 residues. CDR3 DNA sequence: TGTGCCAGCAAGTCGGGACCAGGGGAGGGCACTGAAGCTTTCTTT. Its translation: CASKSGPGEGTEAFF.

The DNA of the CDR3 is TGTGCCAGCAGCGCTGCCGGGACAGGGAATTCACCCCTCCACTTT. Protein product: CASSAAGTGNSPLHF. The chain couples TRBV9 to TRBJ1-6; the match to TRBD1 covers 9 bases. V gave up 3 bases and J gave up 7 bases; unmatched junction bases: 5. The CDR3 has 15 amino acids. Germline V CDR1 and CDR2: SGDLS, YYNGEE.

The V gene is TRBV5-5, the J gene TRBJ2-3, with a possible D match to TRBD1 (6 bases). The CDR3 extends over 16 amino acids. Trimming pared 0 bases from V and 5 bases from J, leaving 16 bases between. CDR1 is SGHKS and CDR2 is YYEKEE in the germline V gene (reference sequence). The CDR3 loop is CASSLALGGGVDTQYF. As DNA, the CDR3 is TGTGCCAGCAGCTTGGCCCTTGGGGGCGGCGTAGATACGCAGTATTTT. Based on the CDR3 plus reference TRBV5-5 and TRBJ2-3, the full variable domain is DAGVTQSPTHLIKTRGQQVTLRCSPISGHKSVSWYQQVLGQGPQFIFQYYEKEERGRGNFPDRFSARQFPNYSSELNVNALLLGDSALYLCASSLALGGGVDTQYFGPGTRLTVL.

This chain joins TRBV5-1 and TRBJ2-5; TRBD1 is a possible D gene (7 bases). Germline V gives CDR1 SGHRS, CDR2 YFSETQ. The germline V and J ends were trimmed by 0 bases and 3 bases, with 18 bases remaining between them. The CDR3 length is 17 residues. CDR3 in DNA: TGCGCCAGCAGCTTGGAAGGGGGCAGGGGGGCTAAAGAGACCCAGTACTTC. Translated, it gives CASSLEGGRGAKETQYF.

This chain joins TRBV25-1 and TRBJ1-2, with D tentatively TRBD1 (6 bases). The CDR3 consists of 18 residues. CDR1 is MGHDK, CDR2 SYGVNS, per germline. Trimming removed 1 base from V and 5 bases from J, with 23 bases in between. The CDR3 bases are TGTGCCAGCAGTGAATTGGGGGCAGGGGTTCGGTTTTTTTATGGCTACACCTTC. This encodes CASSELGAGVRFFYGYTF.

V usage is TRBV7-6 and J usage is TRBJ2-3, with 8 bases identical to TRBD2. CDR3 length: 15 residues. Germline CDR1 is SGHVS and CDR2 is FNYEAQ. The ends lost 5 bases at V and 2 bases at J; junction bases unmatched: 6. The CDR3 reads CASSTGLADTDTQYF. The DNA of the CDR3 is TGTGCCAGCAGCACCGGACTAGCCGACACAGATACGCAGTATTTT.

The chain joins TRBV7-2 to TRBJ2-7; TRBD2 aligns across 14 bases. From germline, CDR1 is SGHTA and CDR2 FQGNSA. V shed 7 bases, J shed 1 base, and the junction held 9 bases outside the gene matches. The CDR3 is 17 amino acids. The CDR3 sequence is CASNPGLAGVPSYEQYF. CDR3 nucleotides: TGTGCCAGCAACCCGGGACTAGCGGGAGTTCCTTCCTACGAGCAGTACTTC.

V usage is TRBV4-1 and J usage is TRBJ1-2; a weak D match, TRBD1 (5 bases). V was shortened by 1 base and J by 2 bases, with 17 bases between the two germline ends. The CDR3 spans 17 residues. In germline, CDR1 is MGHRA, CDR2 YSYEKL. This chain's CDR3 is CASSQAGEGPTNYGYTF. The CDR3 DNA reads as TGCGCCAGCAGCCAAGCTGGGGAGGGGCCAACGAACTATGGCTACACCTTC.

V gene TRBV6-5 combines with J gene TRBJ1-1; maybe TRBD1 (6 bases). Trimming left V 5 bases short and J 6 bases short, with 10 bases between. Germline V CDR1 and CDR2: MNHEY, SVGAGI. This CDR3 is built from 12 residues. The CDR3 sequence: CASSTRTAEAFF. The CDR3, as DNA: TGTGCCAGCAGTACGAGGACAGCTGAAGCTTTCTTT.

This clone was detected only once. The CDR3 DNA is TGTGCCAGTAGTATCCTGGGACAGGGGAGCCACATTCAGTACTTC. Protein product: CASSILGQGSHIQYF. J is TRBJ2-4 and V is TRBV19; 10 bases are a match to TRBD1. Germline V CDR1 and CDR2: LNHDA, SQIVND (reference sequence). V dropped 3 bases and J dropped 8; count of bases not matched to a gene: 7. The CDR3 extends over 15 amino acids.

The J gene is TRBJ1-6, the V gene TRBV15, with D hard to call. The CDR3 is 14 residues long. V was cut by 1 base and J by 5 bases, with 6 bases left in between. The germline V gene encodes CDR1 LNHNV and CDR2 YYDKDF (reference sequence). CDR3 loop: CATSRGRDNSPLHF. The CDR3 DNA follows: TGTGCCACCAGCAGAGGACGGGATAATTCACCCCTCCACTTT.